The rows below give T cell receptor beta chains drawn from one sample of a study of tumor T cells in aggressive B-cell lymphoma. The data were produced by immunoSEQ multiplex PCR, yet TCRdb's version contains in-frame clones alone and is incomplete. The sample lists 2,500 to 3,500 clones; about 88% were seen once. Specimen: tumor tissue. Receptors were obtained from an adult with diffuse large B cell lymphoma. CDR3s include the opening cysteine and the closing phenylalanine or tryptophan. D genes are given only for firm matches. Size is stated for part of the rows, as once, few or many counts, or as a class when the clone is expanded.

d_gene	abundance	j_gene	v_gene	CDR3nt	CDR3aa
NA	NA	TRBJ2-2	TRBV18	TGTGCCAGCTCACCACTTCCGGGGTCCGCCGGGGAGCTGTTTTTT	CASSPLPGSAGELFF
TRBD1	NA	TRBJ1-3	TRBV7-9	TGTGCCAGCAGCCACCCGGGACAGACCCATTCGGGGTTGGCCATATATTTT	CASSHPGQTHSGLAIYF
TRBD1	NA	TRBJ1-6	TRBV2	TGTGCCAGCAGTGAACAGGGGGGATCCTATAATTCACCCCTCCACTTT	CASSEQGGSYNSPLHF
NA	NA	TRBJ1-6	TRBV2	TGTGCCAGCAGTCCCTCGGGGGGGAACTATAATTCACCCCTCCACTTT	CASSPSGGNYNSPLHF
TRBD1	NA	TRBJ2-7	TRBV29-1	TGCAGCGCCCGAGAGGGGACAGGGGCAGGAGAGCAGTACTTC	CSAREGTGAGEQYF
NA	NA	TRBJ2-1	TRBV4-2	TGTGCCAGCAGCCAAGTAATCTACAATGAGCAGTTCTTC	CASSQVIYNEQFF
NA	NA	TRBJ2-2	TRBV7-4	TGTGCCAGCAGCTGGCAGGCCGGGGAGCTGTTTTTT	CASSWQAGELFF
TRBD1	NA	TRBJ2-7	TRBV19	TGTGCCAGTAGTCCGACAGGGGGCATCTTCGAGCAGTACTTC	CASSPTGGIFEQYF
TRBD2	NA	TRBJ2-7	TRBV29-1	TGCAGGGCCACCGGGACTAGCGCCTACGAGCAGTACTTC	CRATGTSAYEQYF
NA	NA	TRBJ2-7	TRBV5-6	TGTGCCAGCACTATCCGGGATACCTACGAGCAGTACTTC	CASTIRDTYEQYF
NA	NA	TRBJ1-1	TRBV18	TGTGCCAGCTCCCGGAGCGGGGCGGACACTGAAGCTTTCTTT	CASSRSGADTEAFF
TRBD2	NA	TRBJ2-7	TRBV2	TGTGCCAGCAATCTAGCGGGGGGACCAAGCTACGAGCAGTACTTC	CASNLAGGPSYEQYF
TRBD2	NA	TRBJ2-1	TRBV7-9	TGTGCCAGCAGCCGATTCACTAGCGGGAGGTCCCCCAATGAGCAGTTCTTC	CASSRFTSGRSPNEQFF
TRBD2	NA	TRBJ2-3	TRBV7-9	TGTGCCAGCAGCGTTAGCGGGGCGGCAGATACGCAGTATTTT	CASSVSGAADTQYF
TRBD1	NA	TRBJ1-2	TRBV6-5	TGTGCCAGCACCCGACAGGGGGCGCCTAACTATGGCTACACCTTC	CASTRQGAPNYGYTF
NA	NA	TRBJ2-5	TRBV5-6	TGTGCCAGCAGCTATCATCCCGTCGGGGTTCAAGAGACCCAGTACTTC	CASSYHPVGVQETQYF
NA	NA	TRBJ1-3	TRBV5-1	TGCGCCAGCAGTCTGAGTAGCTCTGAAAACACCATATATTTT	CASSLSSSENTIYF
NA	NA	TRBJ2-5	TRBV6-1	TGTGCCACCGCCCACGGCCAGTACTTC	CATAHGQYF
NA	NA	TRBJ2-3	TRBV11-3	TGTGCCAGCAGCTTAGGGGCTCTCACAGATACGCAGTATTTT	CASSLGALTDTQYF
TRBD1	NA	TRBJ1-5	TRBV25-1	TGTGCCAGCAGAAACGCATCGACAGGGCCAGGAAAACAGCCCCAGCATTTT	CASRNASTGPGKQPQHF
NA	once	TRBJ2-5	TRBV18	TGTGCCAGCTCACCACTGGGGACTGGGACGCAAGAGACCCAGTACTTC	CASSPLGTGTQETQYF
TRBD1	NA	TRBJ2-7	TRBV12-5	TGTGCTAGTGGTCCGGGTCCAATCGACAGGGGAGCACAGGTCTACGAGCAGTACTTC	CASGPGPIDRGAQVYEQYF
NA	NA	TRBJ2-1	TRBV9	TGTGCCAGCAGCGTAACCCCCTTTGCGGGACCATCCTACAATGAGCAGTTCTTC	CASSVTPFAGPSYNEQFF
NA	NA	TRBJ1-5	TRBV19	TGTGCCAGTAGTCTCCGGACAGTAAATCAGCCCCAGCATTTT	CASSLRTVNQPQHF
NA	NA	TRBJ1-5	TRBV12-5	TGTGCTAGTGGTTTGGACAGTAATCAGCCCCAGCATTTT	CASGLDSNQPQHF
NA	few	TRBJ1-6	TRBV5-1	TGCGCCAGCAGCTACGGGGGGAGCTCCTATAATTCACCCCTCCACTTT	CASSYGGSSYNSPLHF
NA	NA	TRBJ2-7	TRBV18	TGTGCCAGCTCACCACTCCCCAGGGCCCACGAGCAGTACTTC	CASSPLPRAHEQYF
NA	NA	TRBJ1-2	TRBV6-6	TGTGCCAGCAATCCGGACAGCAACTATGGCTACACCTTC	CASNPDSNYGYTF
NA	NA	TRBJ1-5	TRBV7-6	TGTGCCAGCAGCTTAGCGGGAGTAAAGCGCAAGTATAGCAATCAGCCCCAGCATTTT	CASSLAGVKRKYSNQPQHF
NA	once	TRBJ2-7	TRBV18	TGTGCCAGCTCACCACTTGGTGGCGGATTAACCTACGAGCAGTACTTC	CASSPLGGGLTYEQYF
TRBD1	NA	TRBJ1-5	TRBV28	TGTGCCAGCAGACCAGACAGGGGAACTATTCAGCCCCAGCATTTT	CASRPDRGTIQPQHF
NA	few	TRBJ2-6	TRBV19	TGTGCCAGTAGTATTTGGGGCCTTGGGGCTGGGGCCAACGTCCTGACTTTC	CASSIWGLGAGANVLTF
NA	NA	TRBJ2-3	TRBV9	TGTGCCAGCAGCGTAGCACTAGGTACAGATACGCAGTATTTT	CASSVALGTDTQYF
NA	few	TRBJ2-6	TRBV30	TGTGCCTGGAGTGTAAGGGTAGGGGGCTCTGGGGCCAACGTCCTGACTTTC	CAWSVRVGGSGANVLTF
NA	NA	TRBJ2-3	TRBV18	TGTGCCAGCTCACCTATTCAGACTGCAGATACGCAGTATTTT	CASSPIQTADTQYF
NA	once	TRBJ1-1	TRBV6-1	TGTGCCAGCAGACAGACCGGAGGGCACACTGAAGCTTTCTTT	CASRQTGGHTEAFF
NA	few	TRBJ1-1	TRBV6-1	TGTGCCAGCATTCAGGGGACCGGCCTTAACACTGAAGCTTTCTTT	CASIQGTGLNTEAFF
TRBD2	NA	TRBJ2-7	TRBV6-6	TGTGCCAGCAGGATGCTAGCGGGAGTTCGCTACGAGCAGTACTTC	CASRMLAGVRYEQYF
TRBD1	NA	TRBJ1-1	TRBV6-5	TGTGCCAGCGGCTACAGGGGCAGGGGCACTGAAGCTTTCTTT	CASGYRGRGTEAFF
NA	NA	TRBJ1-2	TRBV25-1	TGTGCCAGCACCCAATTCGGGGATTCCGGCGGCTACACCTTC	CASTQFGDSGGYTF
TRBD1	NA	TRBJ1-5	TRBV9	TGTGTCAGCAGCGTTGGGGACAGAGAGCCCCAGCATTTT	CVSSVGDREPQHF
TRBD1	few	TRBJ1-2	TRBV19	TGTGCCAGTAACGAAATCGACAGGGAGGATGGCTACACCTTC	CASNEIDREDGYTF
TRBD1	NA	TRBJ1-4	TRBV28	TGTGCCAGCAGCAGACAGGGGGCTGGAAAACTGTTTTTT	CASSRQGAGKLFF
TRBD1	NA	TRBJ2-7	TRBV19	TGTGCCAGTAGTCCCGGGGACAGGGATTCCGAGCAGTACTTC	CASSPGDRDSEQYF
TRBD1	NA	TRBJ2-7	TRBV7-2	TGTGCCAGCAGCTTAGTAGAACAGGGGGCGTTTTACGAGCAGTACTTC	CASSLVEQGAFYEQYF
TRBD1	NA	TRBJ2-7	TRBV18	TGTGCCAGCTCACCGGGGACAGGGGGATCCTACGAGCAGTACTTC	CASSPGTGGSYEQYF
NA	NA	TRBJ2-4	TRBV7-7	TGTGCCAGCAGAAAACGAGACAGAATTCAGTACTTC	CASRKRDRIQYF
TRBD1	NA	TRBJ1-4	TRBV7-8	TGTGCCAGCAGCTACCCCATCGGACAGGCGAGAGCAACTAATGAAAAACTGTTTTTT	CASSYPIGQARATNEKLFF